The sequence of this TCR beta chain was determined in a study of T cell responses to AZD1222 COVID-19 vaccine. Broader study findings: Vaccine-associated CD4 TCRs ranged over spike, dominating at 160-218 and 743-854.

Germline CDR1 and CDR2: LNHDA and SQIVND (reference sequence). The ends lost 4 bases at V and 5 bases at J; junction bases unmatched: 4. CDR3 size: 15 residues. A remark on this clone: Its antigen is currently unknown.

The method was immunoSEQ multiplex PCR; TCRdb's version includes in-frame clones alone and lacks a portion of them. There are 95,000 or so clones in the sample; approximately 89% occur only once, and roughly 2.8% lies in the top ten. Sequenced here: peripheral blood, sampled on day 0 of MenACWY control vaccination. V and J are TRBV19 and TRBJ1-4; 10 bases align to TRBD1. The clonotype comes from an adult in good health. CDR3 protein: CASSSRDRGNEKLFF. The CDR3, as DNA: TGTGCCAGTAGTAGCCGGGACAGGGGAAATGAAAAACTGTTTTTT.